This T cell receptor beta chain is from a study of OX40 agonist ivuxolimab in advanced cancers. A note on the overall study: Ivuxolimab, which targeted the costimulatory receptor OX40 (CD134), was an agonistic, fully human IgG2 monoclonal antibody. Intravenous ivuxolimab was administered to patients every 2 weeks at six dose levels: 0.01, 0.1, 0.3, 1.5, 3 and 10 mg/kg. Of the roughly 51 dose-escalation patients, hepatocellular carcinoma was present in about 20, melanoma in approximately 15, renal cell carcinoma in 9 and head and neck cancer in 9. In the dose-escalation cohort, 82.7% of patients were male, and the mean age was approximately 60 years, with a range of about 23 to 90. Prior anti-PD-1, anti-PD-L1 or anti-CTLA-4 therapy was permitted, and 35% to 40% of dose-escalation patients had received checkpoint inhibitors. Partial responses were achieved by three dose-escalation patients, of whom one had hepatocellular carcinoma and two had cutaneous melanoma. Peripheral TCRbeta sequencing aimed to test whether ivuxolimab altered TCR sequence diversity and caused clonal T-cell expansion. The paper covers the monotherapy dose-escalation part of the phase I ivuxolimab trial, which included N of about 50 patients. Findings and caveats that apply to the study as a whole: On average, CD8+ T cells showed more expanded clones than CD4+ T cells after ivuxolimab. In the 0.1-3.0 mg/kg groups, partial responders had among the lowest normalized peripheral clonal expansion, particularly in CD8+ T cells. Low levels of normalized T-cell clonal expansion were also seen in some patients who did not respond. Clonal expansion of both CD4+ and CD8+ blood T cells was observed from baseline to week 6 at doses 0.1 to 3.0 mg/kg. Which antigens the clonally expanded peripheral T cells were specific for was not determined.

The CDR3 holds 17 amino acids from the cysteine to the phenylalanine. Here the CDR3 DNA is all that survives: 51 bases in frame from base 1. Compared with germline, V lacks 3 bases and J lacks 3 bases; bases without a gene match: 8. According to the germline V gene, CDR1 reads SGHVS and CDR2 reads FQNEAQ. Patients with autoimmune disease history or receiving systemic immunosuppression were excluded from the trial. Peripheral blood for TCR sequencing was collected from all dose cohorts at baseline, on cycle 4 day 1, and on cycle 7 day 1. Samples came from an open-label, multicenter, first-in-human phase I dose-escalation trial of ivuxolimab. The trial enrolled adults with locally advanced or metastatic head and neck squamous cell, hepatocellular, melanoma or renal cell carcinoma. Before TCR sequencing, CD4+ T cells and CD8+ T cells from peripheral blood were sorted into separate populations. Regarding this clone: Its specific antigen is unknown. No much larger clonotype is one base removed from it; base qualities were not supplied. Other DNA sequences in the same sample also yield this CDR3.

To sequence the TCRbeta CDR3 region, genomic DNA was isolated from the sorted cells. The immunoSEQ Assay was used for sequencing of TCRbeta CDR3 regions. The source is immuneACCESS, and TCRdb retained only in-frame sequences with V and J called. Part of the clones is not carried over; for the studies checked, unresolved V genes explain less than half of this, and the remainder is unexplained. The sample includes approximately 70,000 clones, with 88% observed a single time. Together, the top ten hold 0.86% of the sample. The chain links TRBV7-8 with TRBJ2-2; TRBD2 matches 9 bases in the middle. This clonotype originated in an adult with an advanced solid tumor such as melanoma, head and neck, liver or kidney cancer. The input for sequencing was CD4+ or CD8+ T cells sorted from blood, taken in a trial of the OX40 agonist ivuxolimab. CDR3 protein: CASSLPGRGGYTGELFF. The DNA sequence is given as TGTGCCAGCAGCTTGCCTGGGCGGGGGGGTTACACCGGGGAGCTGTTTTTT.